These 26 T cell receptor beta chains share one sample of origin, sequenced in a study of blood T cells in healthy people across ages. Through a sample-barcoded 5' primer and a J-beta primer mix, a second PCR was run for roughly 7 to 11 cycles. Via MiXCR, TCRdb re-called the 5' RACE reads, giving one row per CDR3 protein. In the table there are about 1.6 million distinct CDR3 sequences, around 36% of which are singletons. The sequencing input was blood. Receptor source: a woman younger than 45 in good health.

This clonotype was seen only a few times. This chain uses TRBV4-1 with TRBJ1-4; TRBD1 aligns across 8 bases. After removal of 4 bases from V and 3 bases from J, the junction contained 4 bases not matched to a gene. Looked up from germline, CDR1 is MGHRA and CDR2 is YSYEKL. The CDR3 runs to 15 residues. CDR3 in DNA: TGCGCCAGCAGCCCCGGACAGGGATCTAATGAAAAACTGTTTTTT. Its protein is CASSPGQGSNEKLFF.

This clonotype appeared many times. This rearrangement joins TRBV6-2 or TRBV6-3 to TRBJ2-1; 10 bases map to TRBD2. Germline-derived CDR1 and CDR2 are MNHEY and SVGEGT. The trim removed 0 bases at V and 4 bases at J, leaving 6 bases unmatched. The CDR3 runs to 17 residues. The CDR3, as DNA: TGTGCCAGCAGTTACTCCCCTAGCGGGGGTCTTTACAATGAGCAGTTCTTC. It codes for CASSYSPSGGLYNEQFF.

This sequence joins TRBV27 and TRBJ2-5; 11 bases are shared with TRBD2. J gave up 1 base and V 4 bases, and 17 bases lay outside the gene matches. This CDR3 has 20 amino acids. CDR1 MNHEY and CDR2 SMNVEV come from the germline V gene (reference sequence). The CDR3 DNA is TGTGCCAGCAGTTCGCTCCTAAAGACTAGCGGGGAGCTCCTCCAAGAGACCCAGTACTTC. Protein product: CASSSLLKTSGELLQETQYF.

This chain uses TRBV12-3 or TRBV12-4 with TRBJ2-5; D might be TRBD2 (6 bases). The V end was cut by 1 base, the J end by 4 bases, with 13 bases between. This CDR3 has 15 amino acids. CDR3 in amino acids: CASSLGLARLETQYF. The CDR3 region has the DNA TGTGCCAGCAGTTTAGGGCTAGCGAGACTAGAGACCCAGTACTTC.

This clonotype has just one count. This chain uses TRBV11-2 with TRBJ2-3, with no clear D. The CDR3 contains 13 residues. Looked up from germline, CDR1 is SGHAT and CDR2 is FQNNGV. Trimming shortened V by 1 base and J by 6 bases, and 8 bases separated the two germline ends. The CDR3 coding sequence is TGTGCCAGCAGCTTAGTGATTGTGGATACGCAGTATTTT. Amino acids: CASSLVIVDTQYF.

A remark on this clonotype: One end of the junction varies from germline; a read error may be responsible. The J gene is TRBJ1-2, the V gene TRBV28; the match to TRBD1 covers 12 bases. The germline gives CDR1 MDHEN, CDR2 SYDVKM. The CDR3 consists of 15 residues. In DNA form, the CDR3 reads TGTGCCGGCAGTACGGGACAGGGGGCTGATTATGGCTACACCTTC. Translating it yields CAGSTGQGADYGYTF.

In its sample, this clonotype was seen a few times. The rearrangement uses TRBV4-1 and TRBJ2-6, with a weak D call TRBD1 (6 bases). The CDR3 runs to 17 residues. V was cut by 3 bases and J by 4 bases, with 16 bases left in between. CDR1 and CDR2 (germline): MGHRA, YSYEKL. CDR3 nucleotide sequence: TGCGCCAGCAGCCAGGACAGACGACCAGGGGGGGCCAACGTCCTGACTTTC. Amino acids: CASSQDRRPGGANVLTF.

The V gene is TRBV18, the J gene TRBJ2-3; 9 bases line up with TRBD2. The CDR3 is made up of 17 amino acids. The V gene's germline CDR1 is KGHSH and CDR2 LQKENI. Losses at the gene ends were 4 bases for V and 5 bases for J; bases not matched to a gene: 13. For the CDR3, the DNA is TGTGCCAGCTCACTTACTTTACCGGGACTAGCTAAAGATACGCAGTATTTT. Protein: CASSLTLPGLAKDTQYF.

Only a few counts were recorded for this clonotype. The CDR3 sequence is CASRQQGAVYEQYF. DNA of the CDR3: TGTGCCAGCAGGCAGCAGGGGGCAGTTTACGAGCAGTACTTC. The rearrangement joins TRBV27 to TRBJ2-7; 8 nucleotides agree with TRBD1. Germline trimming cut 6 bases from V and 4 bases from J; bases unmatched to any gene: 8. Germline V gene sequence: CDR1 MNHEY, CDR2 SMNVEV (reference sequence). This CDR3 spans 14 amino acids.

This clonotype was counted between two and nine times. Given a far larger clone just one base away, this is likely a sequencing read error. V usage is TRBV6-5 and J usage is TRBJ2-7; D remains ambiguous. Germline V gene lookup returns CDR1 MNHEY and CDR2 SVGAGI. The CDR3 runs to 12 residues. CDR3 nucleotide sequence: TGTGCCGGCAGTTCGAGCTCCTACGAGCAGTACTTC. This codes for CAGSSSSYEQYF.

The genes are TRBV7-2 and TRBJ2-2, with 7 positions matching TRBD1. Germline assignment: CDR1 SGHTA and CDR2 FQGNSA. CDR3 length equals 16 residues. J gave up 7 bases and V 5 bases, and 13 bases lay outside the gene matches. The DNA of the CDR3 is TGTGCCAGCAGCACGATGGGACAGCCAAGGGGCGGGGAGCTGTTTTTT. Encoded protein: CASSTMGQPRGGELFF.

The chain carries TRBV20-1 and TRBJ1-2; 9 nucleotides line up with TRBD1. The CDR3 is made up of 13 amino acids. Germline V gives CDR1 DFQATT, CDR2 SNEGSKA (reference sequence). V shed 3 bases, J shed 13 bases, and the junction held 12 bases outside the gene matches. The CDR3 loop reads CSARTRDRAICTF. The DNA for the CDR3 is TGCAGTGCTAGGACCCGGGACAGGGCCATTTGCACCTTC.

The rearrangement joins TRBV20-1 to TRBJ1-4; TRBD1 matches 8 bases. CDR1 DFQATT and CDR2 SNEGSKA come from the germline V gene (reference sequence). Trimming removed 1 base from V and 3 bases from J; junction bases left unmatched: 7. The CDR3 is 16 residues long. For the CDR3, the DNA is TGCAGTGCTAGAGCGGGCAGGGGGCCAGCTAATGAAAAACTGTTTTTT. It encodes CSARAGRGPANEKLFF.

The rearrangement joins TRBV6-1 to TRBJ1-5; no definite D call. The CDR3 spans 14 residues. CDR1 MNHNS and CDR2 SASEGT come from the germline V gene. Trimming took 2 bases from V and 7 from J, leaving 12 bases between them. The CDR3 sequence: CASSERSGEQPQHF. CDR3 in DNA: TGTGCCAGCAGTGAACGGTCCGGGGAACAGCCCCAGCATTTT.

As regards this clonotype: A much larger clone lies one base from this, so it may be a read error. The V and J genes are TRBV28 and TRBJ2-7, with D hard to call. This CDR3 has 12 residues. Trimming removed 3 bases from V and 3 bases from J, with 6 bases in between. Germline V CDR1 and CDR2: MDHEN, SYDVKM. The CDR3 spells CASSFAFYEQYF. CDR3 bases: TGTGCCAGCAGTTTCGCCTTCTACGAGCAGTACTTC.

The V gene is TRBV4-2, the J gene TRBJ1-1; D is perhaps TRBD1 (6 bases). This CDR3 comprises 16 residues. V lost 2 bases to trimming and J lost 4 bases, with 17 bases between them. Germline CDR1 and CDR2: LGHNA and YNFKEQ. The CDR3 DNA is TGTGCCAGCAGCCAACCCCTGGGGGGAGGGGGCACTGAAGCTTTCTTT. As protein: CASSQPLGGGGTEAFF.

The CDR3 DNA reads as TGTGCCAGCAGCGTAGCTGGGACAGGGAATGAGCAGTTCTTC. Encoded protein: CASSVAGTGNEQFF. This chain connects TRBV9 to TRBJ2-1; 9 positions match TRBD1. The V and J ends lost 0 bases and 7 bases, in that order; junction bases with no gene match: 2. Looked up from germline, CDR1 is SGDLS and CDR2 is YYNGEE. This CDR3 is 14 amino acids long. The full variable domain, completed using reference TRBV9 and TRBJ2-1, is DSGVTQTPKHLITATGQRVTLRCSPRSGDLSVYWYQQSLDQGLQFLIQYYNGEERAKGNILERFSAQQFPDLHSELNLSSLELGDSALYFCASSVAGTGNEQFFGPGTRLTVL.

This clonotype was seen a few times. The gene calls are TRBV29-1 and TRBJ1-1, with 8 bases that match TRBD1. V shed 3 bases and J 7 bases; nucleotides not matched to a gene: 4. The CDR3 is 12 amino acids. Germline loops: CDR1 SQVTM, CDR2 ANQGSEA. Here the CDR3 reads CSVDRGPGEAFF. The CDR3 nucleotides are TGCAGCGTTGACAGGGGGCCGGGTGAAGCTTTCTTT.

This clonotype has only one observation. This chain connects TRBV12-3 or TRBV12-4 to TRBJ2-5, with unresolved D. The CDR3 is made up of 14 amino acids. Trimming took off 1 base at V and 5 bases at J, with 11 bases between the two ends. CDR3 sequence reads: CASSLGVPRETQYF. The CDR3 coding sequence is TGTGCCAGCAGTTTAGGGGTGCCCCGGGAGACCCAGTACTTC.

This clonotype was observed many times. This sequence joins TRBV29-1 and TRBJ1-2; D unresolved. V was cut by 5 bases and J by 6 bases, with 10 bases left in between. CDR1 and CDR2 from the germline V gene are SQVTM and ANQGSEA. The CDR3 totals 11 residues. CDR3 sequence: CSVYYSDGYTF. DNA for the CDR3: TGCAGCGTTTATTACAGCGATGGCTACACCTTC.

The chain uses TRBV15 and TRBJ1-1; D is ambiguous. Germline V gene lookup returns CDR1 LNHNV and CDR2 YYDKDF (reference sequence). V gave up 0 bases and J gave up 4 bases, with 12 bases separating them. The length of the CDR3 is 15 residues. CDR3 coding DNA: TGTGCCACCAGCAGAGATCGTGGCAGGATCACTGAAGCTTTCTTT. Protein: CATSRDRGRITEAFF.

The chain carries TRBV10-2 and TRBJ1-2; 10 bases are shared with TRBD1. The CDR3 sequence is 15 residues long. CDR1 and CDR2 (germline): WSHSY, SAAADI. The J segment lost 5 bases and the V segment lost 5 bases, leaving 8 bases of the junction unmatched. The CDR3 region has the DNA TGCGCCAGCAGTAGTTCGGGACAGGGGTATTATGGCTACACCTTC. It encodes CASSSSGQGYYGYTF.

This clonotype has a count of ten or more. The chain carries TRBV5-4 and TRBJ2-1; TRBD2 might be the D (6 bases). The V end was cut by 5 bases, the J end by 9 bases, with 12 bases between. From germline, CDR1 is SGHNT and CDR2 YYREEE (reference sequence). There are 12 residues in the CDR3. This CDR3 reads CASSLGGAEQFF. CDR3 DNA sequence: TGTGCCAGCAGTTTAGGAGGGGCTGAGCAGTTCTTC.

V is TRBV3-1 and J is TRBJ2-1, with 10 bases identical to TRBD2. The CDR3 contains 15 residues. V dropped 4 bases and J dropped 9; count of bases not matched to a gene: 9. CDR1 and CDR2 from the germline V gene are LGHDT and YNNKEL (reference sequence). CDR3 DNA: TGTGCCAGCAGCCCAATATCAGCGGGAGGGGTTGAGCAGTTCTTC. Translating it yields CASSPISAGGVEQFF.

This clonotype was counted between two and nine times. This chain uses TRBV21-1 with TRBJ2-3. TRBV21-1 is labeled a pseudogene. The CDR3 consists of 13 residues. Written as DNA, the CDR3 is TGTGCCAGCAGCAAAGAAATCCTACATACGCAGTATTTT. As protein: CASSKEILHTQYF.

This clonotype was counted between two and nine times. The V and J genes are TRBV12-3 or TRBV12-4 and TRBJ2-1; D might be TRBD2 (6 bases). CDR3 size: 19 residues. V was pared by 6 bases and J by 0 bases, with 24 bases between. The CDR3 bases are TGTGCCAGCAGCCGCAGAACCCTGGCGGGGTCGAGCTCCTACAATGAGCAGTTCTTC. It specifies CASSRRTLAGSSSYNEQFF.